The T cell receptor (beta chain) under discussion was sequenced for a study of cytomegalovirus exposure and HLA in healthy donors. Points from the study as a whole: Later on, a genetic analysis was performed. It linked a missense variant in DCLRE1C with V- and J-gene trimming of TCR beta. Across donors, sequencing depth was assumed by presence/absence analyses to be roughly uniform. Later on, an analysis tied 18,000 or so TCR beta sequences to HLA alleles at 0.05 false discovery rate.

As for this clone: Its target is not known.

Both 60 Vbeta primers and 13 Jbeta primers went into the PCR. The repertoire was sequenced with immunoSEQ multiplex PCR; TCRdb's copy has only in-frame clones and lacks some. Here the sample table reports about 130,000 clones. Germline V gene lookup returns CDR1 SEHNR and CDR2 FQNEAQ (reference sequence). The CDR3 loop spans 14 amino acids. With 2 bases removed from V and 0 bases from J, the gap between germline ends came to 7 bases. This TCR derives from a man between 40 and 49 years old in good health and CMV-seronegative. The rearrangement joins TRBV7-9 to TRBJ1-1; unclear D gene. Sequences were obtained from PBMCs. The CDR3 region is CASSLKRMNTEAFF. CDR3 nucleotides: TGTGCCAGCAGCTTAAAGCGTATGAACACTGAAGCTTTCTTT.